The clone carrying this TCR beta chain showed up just once. The data originate from a study of blood T cell repertoires in COVID-19. Study at large: Italy, Spain and the United States were the sources of the convalescent and acute COVID-19 samples. T cells, B-cell-depleted T cells, or PBMCs supplied cDNA or gDNA.

Germline V gene data show CDR1 as SGHTA and CDR2 as FQGNSA. The length of the CDR3 is 14 residues. The V gene lost 5 bases and the J gene lost 8 bases, with 18 bases spanning the gap. Original processing notes: Reference gene primer amplification gave estimated nucleated cell counts. Assay: immunoSEQ multiplex PCR; the TCRdb copy retains only in-frame clones and omits some. V and J calls and clone size are given by that table; D and trimming were obtained from the DNA. The sample lists approximately 90,000 clones, about 87% occurring once. The TCR sequence derives from a human donor in a cohort sampled during active COVID-19. Specimen: peripheral blood. The chain links TRBV7-2 to TRBJ1-1; D might be TRBD1 (6 bases). CDR3 region: CASSKGGPPAEAFF. As DNA, the CDR3 is TGTGCCAGCAGCAAGGGGGGGCCCCCGGCCGAAGCTTTCTTT. Full variable domain (outside the CDR3, taken from reference TRBV7-2 and TRBJ1-1): GAGVSQSPSNKVTEKGKDVELRCDPISGHTALYWYRQSLGQGLEFLIYFQGNSAPDKSGLPSDRFSAERTGGSVSTLTIQRTQQEDSAVYLCASSKGGPPAEAFFGQGTRLTVV.